This T cell receptor (beta chain) was captured by sequencing in a study of beta chain features in type 1 diabetes (dated by TCRdb to the late 2010s). Background for the entire study: Mean age, gender distribution, total cell number and subset yield did not differ between patients and healthy donors. Across all samples, 107,917,701 sorted cells were examined, and cell number per subset correlated strongly with RNA yield. The study compared the TCRB repertoires of sorted circulating CD4+ T cell subsets in recently diagnosed type 1 diabetes patients with those in matched healthy donors. Regulatory and stem cell-like memory subsets were isolated from only 8 patients and roughly 8 healthy donors, whereas naive and central memory subsets came from all 30 or so donors. Points the paper makes about the study in general: HLA sub-analyses involved small numbers of individuals, so any influence of HLA type on TCRB rearrangement remained unresolved. In all four CD4+ subsets, TCRB CDR3 length was moderately but significantly shorter in type 1 diabetes patients. Because cDNA rather than genomic DNA was sequenced, highly expressing activated cells could have been over-represented, although no difference in activation and CD3 levels was found between groups. PCR may preferentially amplify shorter templates, but because patient and control samples were amplified and corrected together, any resulting skew would affect both groups equally. Naive, central memory and regulatory TCRB repertoires appeared to be more similar among patients than among healthy donors. At VDJ recombination sites, patients with type 1 diabetes made fewer insertions and deleted more nucleotides, a pattern implying thymic rearrangement abnormalities.

The High Capacity cDNA Reverse Transcription Kit was used to reverse transcribe all of the isolated RNA, meaning that expressed TCRB transcripts were what got sequenced. Naive, central memory and regulatory T cell samples underwent deep immunoSEQ sequencing, averaging around 4 million total reads per sample. Sorted cells were lysed in RLT buffer, and RNA was extracted using DNase-treated RNeasy Micro or Mini kits according to cell number. Each cell subset was processed on its own to prevent cross-contamination, while patient and healthy donor samples were processed together. TCRB sequences were amplified from cDNA with the immunoSEQ multiplex PCR, producing 87-bp fragments spanning the CDR3 region. Sequencing of the amplicons was performed on the Illumina HiSeq platform. As for how the authors treated the data: Synthetic template baselines were used to correct PCR bias computationally, reads within Hamming distance 2 were collapsed, and singletons that could not be merged were discarded. Reads were aligned against IMGT to assign V, D and J genes, CDR3 length and insertions or deletions at six rearrangement sites. Within each subset, clonotype counts were normalized to the number of sorted cells before true diversity and Gini coefficients were calculated with the tcR R package. The overlap coefficient, calculated on TCRB nucleotide sequences, was used to measure repertoire sharing. As a proxy for the pre-selection repertoire, out-of-frame TCRB sequences from naive cells were analyzed. Imported from immuneACCESS, the table was reduced by TCRdb to in-frame sequences with V and J called. These copies leave out some clones; in studies compared against another copy, an unresolved V gene accounts for under half, and the cause of the remainder is not known. D and trimming come from the DNA, and the V and J calls and clone size come from that table. The sample table records under 950,000 clones; about a sixth of these occur just once. The ten top clones hold about 0.025% of the sample.

This clone has a handful of counts. The antigen it binds to is not known. No base-level quality is on record; no much larger clone is a single base apart. A single peripheral blood draw of 95 to 150 mL on average was collected from each donor into heparinised tubes. Using a panel that included CD45RO, CCR7, CD25, CD127, CD95 and CD27, naive, central memory, regulatory and stem cell-like memory CD4+ T cells were sorted on a BD FACSAria II. A purity above 98% was achieved for all sorted populations. Right away, PBMCs were isolated by Lymphoprep density gradient centrifugation and were stained directly, with no culture step. So that batch effects would be minimized, each experiment stained and sorted samples in pairs, pairing one healthy donor with one patient. The junction shows trimming of 6 bases on V and 9 bases on J, and the gene matches do not reach 11 bases of it. CDR3 length: 14 amino acids, cysteine to phenylalanine. Just the 42-base CDR3 DNA is kept, in frame starting at base 1. Sequences MDHEN (CDR1) and SYDVKM (CDR2) are obtained from the germline V gene.

The V gene is TRBV28 and the J gene is TRBJ1-5, with 7 middle bases fitting TRBD1. The TCR comes from a woman under 30 in good health. Sequencing was carried out using naive CD4+ T cells from blood. The cell subset or site label here, explained by the study, means: true naive CD4+ T cells. The CDR3 corresponds to CASSSGTESRPQHF. The DNA sequence is given as TGTGCCAGCAGCTCCGGGACAGAGTCCAGGCCCCAGCATTTT.